This T cell receptor (beta chain) was recovered during a study of T cells after yellow fever vaccination. Study results and caveats: Clonotypes shared by both compartments, CD4 and CD8, made up a small share. Clones from primary vaccination mostly reappeared after the booster (roughly 97% CD4, about 88% CD8).

The CDR3 covers 13 residues. The germline gives CDR1 MDHEN, CDR2 SYDVKM. Trimming shortened V by 2 bases and J by 2 bases, and 6 bases separated the two germline ends. This clonotype was counted at least ten times. Antigen specificity is unknown. In making TCR cDNA, 5'RACE template switching added a universal primer site and UMIs to it. TCRdb redid the calling of the 5' RACE reads with MiXCR, one entry per CDR3 protein. The repertoire holds some 120,000 distinct CDR3 sequences, with 7.4% as singletons. The sample in question was CD4+ T cells sorted from PBMCs, obtained 10 days after the first yellow fever vaccination. The rearrangement uses TRBV28 and TRBJ2-5; D remains ambiguous. The receptor was isolated from a man between 18 and 29 years old who received the YFV17D yellow fever vaccine. The CDR3 bases are TGTGCCAGCAGTTTAGCTCTACAAGAGACCCAGTACTTC. It codes for CASSLALQETQYF. The entire variable domain, with the rest obtained from reference TRBV28 and TRBJ2-5, is as follows: DVKVTQSSRYLVKRTGEKVFLECVQDMDHENMFWYRQDPGLGLRLIYFSYDVKMKEKGDIPEGYSVSREKKERFSLILESASTNQTSMYLCASSLALQETQYFGPGTRLLVL.